Reported below is one T cell receptor beta chain. The antigen remains undetermined. PCR primers comprised 60 Vbeta and 13 Jbeta primers. Only in-frame clones appear in the TCRdb table, and some are missing; sequencing was by immunoSEQ multiplex PCR. The table has approximately 200,000 clones, roughly 85% seen once. The data stem from a study of cytomegalovirus exposure and HLA in healthy donors. Study-wide context: HLA-typed donors were the source of around 80 million unique TCRs, which an early data release held.

The CDR3 runs to 14 residues. V lost 11 bases and J lost 3, with 19 bases in between. Germline V lookup: CDR1 MDHEN, CDR2 SYDVKM. Study-wide results and limits: High specificity and sensitivity for cytomegalovirus status were reported for the classifier. A later analysis reportedly found fewer N-insertions in an Asian-associated ancestry cluster than the approximately 670-donor mean. Productive status was seen about 90% or about 30% of the time for most TCR beta V segments in an earlier analysis.

The chain couples TRBV28 to TRBJ1-2, with D maybe TRBD1 (5 bases). Material for sequencing was PBMCs. The sequence came from a young man in good health and CMV-seronegative. The CDR3: CACGRGGTHYGYTF. CDR3 sequence (DNA): TGTGCCTGCGGCCGCGGGGGAACGCACTATGGCTACACCTTC.